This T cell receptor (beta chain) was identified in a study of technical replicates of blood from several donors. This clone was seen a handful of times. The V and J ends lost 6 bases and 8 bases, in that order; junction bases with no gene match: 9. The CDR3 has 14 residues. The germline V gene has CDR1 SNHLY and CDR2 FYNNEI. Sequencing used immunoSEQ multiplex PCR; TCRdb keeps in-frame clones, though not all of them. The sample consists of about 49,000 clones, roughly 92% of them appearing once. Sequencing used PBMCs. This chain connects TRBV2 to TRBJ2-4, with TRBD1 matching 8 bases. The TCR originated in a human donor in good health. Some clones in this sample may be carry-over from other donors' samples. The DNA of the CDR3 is TGTGCCAGCAGAGGAGGACAGGGAAGAGACATTCAGTACTTC. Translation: CASRGGQGRDIQYF.